The next 28 T cell receptor beta chains were all read from a single sample in a study of shared clonotypes between healthy human individuals. Assay used: immunoSEQ multiplex PCR; TCRdb lists only in-frame clones, some missing. This sample has around 1.6 million clones, with 95% to 99% found just once. Specimen: naive CD4+ T cells sorted from blood. This sample's subset: CD45RA+ positively selected. Receptors originate from a man aged 25-45 years in good health.

This chain links TRBV7-6 with TRBJ2-7; 8 nucleotides line up with TRBD1. The CDR3 is made up of 16 amino acids. Germline V gives CDR1 SGHVS, CDR2 FNYEAQ. Losses at the gene ends were 2 bases for V and 3 bases for J; bases not matched to a gene: 9. The CDR3 reads CASSLYQSDRGYEQYF. CDR3 nucleotides: TGTGCCAGCAGCTTATACCAGAGCGACAGGGGCTACGAGCAGTACTTC.

The V and J genes are TRBV15 and TRBJ2-1; perhaps TRBD2 as D (5 bases). CDR3 size: 16 residues. Trimming removed 1 base from V and 2 bases from J, with 12 bases in between. Looked up from germline, CDR1 is LNHNV and CDR2 is YYDKDF (reference sequence). The CDR3 is CATSRAKGAAYNEQFF. DNA of the CDR3: TGTGCCACCAGCAGAGCGAAGGGAGCGGCCTACAATGAGCAGTTCTTC.

This clone was seen once. This rearrangement joins TRBV18 to TRBJ2-3, with 12 positions matching TRBD2. V shed 3 bases and J 2 bases; nucleotides not matched to a gene: 9. In germline, CDR1 is KGHSH, CDR2 LQKENI. CDR3 length: 18 amino acids. The CDR3 region is CASSPIATSGSNTDTQYF. The CDR3 DNA is TGTGCCAGCTCACCTATCGCGACTAGCGGGAGTAACACAGATACGCAGTATTTT.

The V call is TRBV18, the J call TRBJ1-4; D is ambiguous. The germline V gene encodes CDR1 KGHSH and CDR2 LQKENI. The CDR3 consists of 13 residues. V lost 3 bases and J lost 8, with 10 bases in between. CDR3: CASSPLVGEKLFF. For the CDR3, the DNA is TGTGCCAGCTCACCTCTAGTGGGGGAAAAACTGTTTTTT.

The V call is TRBV7-2, the J call TRBJ1-1, with D possibly matching TRBD1 (5 bases). The germline V and J ends were trimmed by 1 base and 3 bases, with 9 bases remaining between them. The CDR3 extends over 14 amino acids. The germline V gene encodes CDR1 SGHTA and CDR2 FQGNSA. The CDR3 DNA sequence: TGTGCCAGCAGCTTAGACCGACAGCACACTGAAGCTTTCTTT. Translation: CASSLDRQHTEAFF.

V gene TRBV5-1 combines with J gene TRBJ2-3; unclear D gene. Germline V gene data show CDR1 as SGHRS and CDR2 as YFSETQ. The CDR3 is 12 amino acids. The V and J ends lost 3 bases and 3 bases respectively, with 5 bases between them. CDR3 in DNA: TGCGCCAGCAGCTCAGAAACAGATACGCAGTATTTT. Its protein is CASSSETDTQYF.

J is TRBJ2-1 and V is TRBV9; 8 nucleotides match TRBD1. Losses at the gene ends were 1 base for V and 0 bases for J; bases not matched to a gene: 9. CDR1 is SGDLS and CDR2 is YYNGEE in the germline V gene. The CDR3 sequence is 18 residues long. The CDR3 DNA reads TGTGCCAGCAGCGTATCAGGGGGCGCAGGAAGCTCCTACAATGAGCAGTTCTTC. Protein product: CASSVSGGAGSSYNEQFF.

The chain joins TRBV21-1 to TRBJ2-1; the D call of TRBD1 is as the table states it, not checked on the DNA. TRBV21-1 is flagged as a pseudogene. There are 17 residues in the CDR3. The CDR3 spells CASSPRDRCGSYNEQFF. CDR3 DNA: TGTGCCAGCAGCCCTCGGGACAGGTGTGGCTCCTACAATGAGCAGTTCTTC.

The chain is built from TRBV30 and TRBJ2-3; TRBD2 matches 12 bases. V shed 0 bases, J shed 6 bases, and the junction held 10 bases outside the gene matches. This CDR3 has 17 residues. Germline V gene data show CDR1 as GTSNPN and CDR2 as SVGIG (reference sequence). The CDR3 DNA follows: TGTGCCTGGAGTGTAAGCCGGACTAGCGGGGTTCATGATACGCAGTATTTT. It is translated as CAWSVSRTSGVHDTQYF.

This clone was recorded only once. The V and J genes are TRBV28 and TRBJ2-7; 9 bases fit TRBD1. The CDR3 extends over 14 amino acids. The germline gives CDR1 MDHEN, CDR2 SYDVKM. J gave up 3 bases and V 6 bases, and 6 bases lay outside the gene matches. The CDR3: CASRLTGGDYEQYF. DNA for the CDR3: TGTGCCAGCAGACTGACAGGGGGGGACTACGAGCAGTACTTC.

The V and J genes are TRBV10-2 and TRBJ2-3; 7 nucleotides align to TRBD2. The CDR3 loop spans 15 amino acids. Germline CDR1 WSHSY, CDR2 SAAADI. The trim removed 3 bases at V and 0 bases at J, leaving 3 bases unmatched. CDR3 in amino acids: CASSDLAGSTDTQYF. The CDR3 DNA follows: TGCGCCAGCAGTGACTTAGCGGGTAGCACAGATACGCAGTATTTT.

CDR3 DNA sequence: TGTGCCATCAGTGAGGCCTCCGGGACAGGGCGGAATCAGCCCCAGCATTTT. Translation gives CAISEASGTGRNQPQHF. The rearrangement uses TRBV10-3 and TRBJ1-5; TRBD1 aligns across 9 bases. The junction had 9 bases not matched to a gene; V was cut back by 2 bases and J by 4 bases. Germline loops: CDR1 ENHRY, CDR2 SYGVKD. There are 17 residues in the CDR3.

The V call is TRBV4-1, the J call TRBJ2-7; D is ambiguous. Deletions cut 1 base from V and 1 base from J, with 8 bases between. This CDR3 has 14 amino acids. CDR1 is MGHRA and CDR2 is YSYEKL in the germline V gene. The CDR3 loop is CASSQVERSYEQYF. The CDR3 nucleotides read TGCGCCAGCAGCCAAGTAGAGAGATCCTACGAGCAGTACTTC.

The chain joins TRBV7-3 to TRBJ1-1, with no clear D. The V and J ends lost 7 bases and 5 bases respectively, with 14 bases between them. Germline V CDR1 and CDR2: SGHTA, FQGTGA. The CDR3 length is 13 residues. CDR3 DNA: TGTGCCAGCACCGCAAAGTGGGGAACTGAAGCTTTCTTT. This codes for CASTAKWGTEAFF.

The chain uses TRBV11-2 and TRBJ2-5; tentatively, D is TRBD1 (6 bases). Germline loops: CDR1 SGHAT, CDR2 FQNNGV. The CDR3 sequence is 17 residues long. V gave up 0 bases and J gave up 5 bases, with 19 bases separating them. For the CDR3, the DNA is TGTGCCAGCAGCTTAGATTCTGGCAGGGGATATGGGGAGACCCAGTACTTC. It is translated as CASSLDSGRGYGETQYF.

The V and J genes are TRBV27 and TRBJ2-2; 7 bases map to TRBD1. The germline V gene has CDR1 MNHEY and CDR2 SMNVEV (reference sequence). The CDR3 is 15 amino acids. Losses at the gene ends were 2 bases for V and 5 bases for J; bases not matched to a gene: 5. This CDR3 reads CASSLRAGGTGELFF. Written as DNA, the CDR3 is TGTGCCAGCAGTTTAAGGGCAGGGGGTACCGGGGAGCTGTTTTTT.

The chain is built from TRBV5-1 and TRBJ2-5; D gene unclear. This CDR3 comprises 13 residues. Trimming left V 5 bases short and J 5 bases short, with 13 bases between. The germline V gene has CDR1 SGHRS and CDR2 YFSETQ. CDR3 sequence reads: CASSVVGAETQYF. As DNA, the CDR3 is TGCGCCAGCAGTGTGGTGGGTGCTGAGACCCAGTACTTC. Together with reference TRBV5-1 and TRBJ2-5, the CDR3 gives the full variable domain: KAGVTQTPRYLIKTRGQQVTLSCSPISGHRSVSWYQQTPGQGLQFLFEYFSETQRNKGNFPGRFSGRQFSNSRSEMNVSTLELGDSALYLCASSVVGAETQYFGPGTRLLVL.

V gene TRBV4-1 combines with J gene TRBJ1-3; D is uncertain. Trimming stripped 1 base from V and 3 bases from J, with 7 bases between. This CDR3 has 14 residues. CDR1 and CDR2 (germline): MGHRA, YSYEKL. This chain's CDR3 is CASSQVPLGNTIYF. The CDR3 nucleotides are TGCGCCAGCAGCCAAGTGCCGCTTGGAAACACCATATATTTT.

This chain uses TRBV5-1 with TRBJ2-1, with D tentatively TRBD1 (7 bases). This CDR3 has 16 amino acids. Germline CDR1 is SGHRS and CDR2 is YFSETQ. Trimming pared 4 bases from V and 4 bases from J, leaving 18 bases between. The CDR3 DNA is TGCGCCAGCAGCCCCGCGGGGACAGCGAAGTACAATGAGCAGTTCTTC. This sequence encodes CASSPAGTAKYNEQFF.

The V call is TRBV9, the J call TRBJ2-3, with D tentatively TRBD1 (6 bases). V lost 3 bases to trimming and J lost 0 bases, with 14 bases between them. Per the germline V gene, CDR1 is SGDLS and CDR2 is YYNGEE. The CDR3 is 16 amino acids. CDR3 sequence reads: CASSAIGTSSTDTQYF. The CDR3 coding sequence is TGTGCCAGCAGCGCCATCGGGACATCAAGCACAGATACGCAGTATTTT.

The gene calls are TRBV19 and TRBJ1-5, with TRBD1 matching over 11 bases. CDR1 and CDR2 (germline): LNHDA, SQIVND (reference sequence). The CDR3 spans 19 residues. Losses at the gene ends were 0 bases for V and 1 base for J; bases not matched to a gene: 8. Here the CDR3 reads CASSIDRDRGMRSNQPQHF. The CDR3 DNA sequence: TGTGCCAGTAGTATAGATCGGGACAGGGGGATGAGGAGCAATCAGCCCCAGCATTTT.

The chain is built from TRBV5-1 and TRBJ2-7; 7 bases match TRBD2. The trim removed 0 bases at V and 6 bases at J, leaving 12 bases unmatched. The CDR3 consists of 16 residues. Germline CDR1 reads SGHRS; CDR2 reads YFSETQ. This chain's CDR3 is CASSLGGSQRVVEQYF. The CDR3 region has the DNA TGCGCCAGCAGCTTGGGCGGGAGCCAAAGAGTGGTCGAGCAGTACTTC.

This clone was seen only once. V and J are TRBV9 and TRBJ2-1; 11 nucleotides match TRBD2. The V and J ends lost 0 bases and 4 bases, in that order; junction bases with no gene match: 6. Germline V gene sequence: CDR1 SGDLS, CDR2 YYNGEE. The CDR3 sequence is 17 residues long. The CDR3 protein is CASSVASGLAEYNEQFF. The CDR3 region has the DNA TGTGCCAGCAGCGTAGCTTCGGGACTAGCGGAATACAATGAGCAGTTCTTC.

The gene calls are TRBV28 and TRBJ2-1; 8 bases match TRBD2. Germline V lookup: CDR1 MDHEN, CDR2 SYDVKM. CDR3 length: 12 residues. The ends lost 9 bases at V and 7 bases at J; junction bases unmatched: 5. CDR3 in DNA: TGTGCCAGTCAGAGCGGGAGAAATGAGCAGTTCTTC. This sequence encodes CASQSGRNEQFF. Together with reference TRBV28 and TRBJ2-1, the CDR3 gives the full variable domain: DVKVTQSSRYLVKRTGEKVFLECVQDMDHENMFWYRQDPGLGLRLIYFSYDVKMKEKGDIPEGYSVSREKKERFSLILESASTNQTSMYLCASQSGRNEQFFGPGTRLTVL.

Details on this clone: At the DNA level, this CDR3 is encoded by other sequences in the same sample as well. The chain employs TRBV25-1 and TRBJ1-2; no reliable D call. Trimming cost V 2 bases and J 4 bases, with 5 bases left between them. The CDR3 has 12 amino acids. Germline loops: CDR1 MGHDK, CDR2 SYGVNS. Here the CDR3 reads CASSELFYGYTF. DNA of the CDR3: TGTGCCAGCAGTGAACTATTCTATGGCTACACCTTC.

About this clone itself: This same CDR3 is encoded by further DNA sequences in the sample. The chain is built from TRBV5-1 and TRBJ2-2; D remains unclear. Trimming took off 0 bases at V and 3 bases at J, with 3 bases between the two ends. Germline lookup yields CDR1 SGHRS and CDR2 YFSETQ. The CDR3 runs to 13 residues. The CDR3 region is CASSLADTGELFF. CDR3 nucleotide sequence: TGCGCCAGCAGCTTGGCGGACACCGGGGAGCTGTTTTTT.

The rearrangement joins TRBV6-5 to TRBJ1-1; no firm D call. Trimming left V 5 bases short and J 0 bases short, with 13 bases between. CDR3 length: 15 amino acids. Germline assignment: CDR1 MNHEY and CDR2 SVGAGI. CDR3 sequence: CASSQGGRMNTEAFF. CDR3 nucleotides: TGTGCCAGCAGTCAAGGTGGCAGGATGAACACTGAAGCTTTCTTT.

V and J are TRBV7-8 and TRBJ2-5; the D gene is possibly TRBD2 (6 bases). The CDR3 spans 15 residues. CDR1 SGHVS and CDR2 FQNEAQ come from the germline V gene. Trimming took 0 bases from V and 5 from J, leaving 13 bases between them. CDR3 sequence (DNA): TGTGCCAGCAGCTTAGCCGGGAGTTCGGGGGAGACCCAGTACTTC. This sequence encodes CASSLAGSSGETQYF.